These T cell receptor beta chains were read from a single sample in a study of molecular identifiers for immune sequencing clone quantification. MiXCR was run by TCRdb on the PCR reads, yielding one entry per CDR3 protein. The table shows around 480,000 distinct CDR3 sequences, with around 23% occurring only once. The sequenced sample consisted of naive CD8+ T cells from blood, with Jurkat cell RNA spiked in. Receptors were obtained from a human donor in good health. Some libraries in this study had Jurkat cell RNA spiked in. Each CDR3 is given with its conserved first and last residue. D genes are given only for firm matches. Clone size appears in some rows only: once, few, many, or a class for an expanded clone.

V: TRBV20-1; J: TRBJ2-5; D: NA; size: NA; DNA: TGCAGTGCTGGGGGGTCGTACCAAGAGACCCAGTACTTC; CDR3: CSAGGSYQETQYF
V: TRBV20-1; J: TRBJ2-1; D: TRBD1; size: NA; DNA: TGCAGTGCTTCAATACCGGGACAGATCTACAATGAGCAGTTCTTC; CDR3: CSASIPGQIYNEQFF
V: TRBV13; J: TRBJ1-3; D: NA; size: few; DNA: TGTGCCACCCGCCCTGAGAACTCTGGAAACACCATATATTTT; CDR3: CATRPENSGNTIYF
V: TRBV28; J: TRBJ2-4; D: NA; size: NA; DNA: TGTGCCAGCAGTTCCGACAAGTTGATAGCCAAAAACATTCAGTACTTC; CDR3: CASSSDKLIAKNIQYF
V: TRBV5-8; J: TRBJ1-5; D: NA; size: NA; DNA: TGTGCCAGCAGCTTACGTGATTATAGCAATCAGCCCCAGCATTTT; CDR3: CASSLRDYSNQPQHF
V: TRBV5-1; J: TRBJ2-7; D: NA; size: few; DNA: TGCGCCAGCAGCTTGGAGCACGGAACCTACGAGCAGTACTTC; CDR3: CASSLEHGTYEQYF
V: TRBV6-5; J: TRBJ1-1; D: NA; size: NA; DNA: TGTGCCAGCAGGCCTAGGGGCGGAAGCACTGAAGCTTTCTTT; CDR3: CASRPRGGSTEAFF
V: TRBV7-9; J: TRBJ2-7; D: TRBD2; size: NA; DNA: TGTGCCAGCCGCCCGTTCACTAGCGCCCCCTACGCGCAGTACTTC; CDR3: CASRPFTSAPYAQYF
V: TRBV5-1; J: TRBJ2-7; D: TRBD2; size: NA; DNA: TGCGCCAGCAGCTTGGACAGCGGGAGCTACGAGCAGTACTTC; CDR3: CASSLDSGSYEQYF
V: TRBV6-1; J: TRBJ1-1; D: TRBD1; size: few; DNA: TGTGCCAGCAGTGATACAGGGGGCTTCACTGAAGCTTTCTTT; CDR3: CASSDTGGFTEAFF
V: TRBV20-1; J: TRBJ1-2; D: NA; size: few; DNA: TGCAGTGCTAGAGATTTTGATCAGGGAGGCTATGGCTACACCTTC; CDR3: CSARDFDQGGYGYTF
V: TRBV4-3; J: TRBJ2-3; D: TRBD2; size: NA; DNA: TGCGCCAGCAGCCAAGAGGGGCTAGCGGGGCTATCCACAGATGCGCAGTATTTT; CDR3: CASSQEGLAGLSTDAQYF
V: TRBV27; J: TRBJ2-3; D: NA; size: few; DNA: TGTGCCAGCAGTTTTTACCTGGCAGCCAGCACAGATACGCAGTATTTT; CDR3: CASSFYLAASTDTQYF
V: TRBV20-1; J: TRBJ1-1; D: NA; size: many; DNA: TGCAGTGCTAGTGCCGGGACCCTGGCCGGTGAAGCTTTCTTT; CDR3: CSASAGTLAGEAFF
V: TRBV28; J: TRBJ2-5; D: TRBD2; size: many; DNA: TGTGCCAGCAGTTCCGTGACTAGCAATCAAGAGACCCAGTACTTC; CDR3: CASSSVTSNQETQYF
V: TRBV4-2; J: TRBJ2-4; D: NA; size: NA; DNA: TGTGCCAGCAGCCCCCGGTGGGGGCCAGATGGTGACATTCAGTACTTC; CDR3: CASSPRWGPDGDIQYF
V: TRBV6-5; J: TRBJ1-4; D: TRBD1; size: many; DNA: TGTGCCAGCAGTTACTCAACAGGGGTGGGTGAAAAACTGTTTTTT; CDR3: CASSYSTGVGEKLFF
V: TRBV7-2; J: TRBJ2-5; D: NA; size: NA; DNA: TGTGCCAGCAACTACGTAGAGGCGGAGACCCGGTACTTC; CDR3: CASNYVEAETRYF
V: TRBV20-1; J: TRBJ2-4; D: TRBD1; size: many; DNA: TGCAGTGCTAGAGGAGCCGGGACAGAAAAAAACATTCAGTACTTC; CDR3: CSARGAGTEKNIQYF
V: TRBV10-1; J: TRBJ2-3; D: NA; size: NA; DNA: TGCGCCGGAGGGGACACCGACACAGATACGCAGTATTTT; CDR3: CAGGDTDTDTQYF
V: TRBV7-6; J: TRBJ2-2; D: NA; size: NA; DNA: TGTGCCAGCAGCTTGGAGGGCATTAGCGCCGGGGAGCTGTTTTTT; CDR3: CASSLEGISAGELFF
V: TRBV5-5; J: TRBJ2-5; D: NA; size: many; DNA: TGTGCCAGCAGCCCCGTGACGGGAAGTATGTACCAAGAGACCCAGTACTTC; CDR3: CASSPVTGSMYQETQYF
V: TRBV11-1; J: TRBJ2-5; D: NA; size: many; DNA: TGTGCCAGCAGCTCGAAGGAGACCCAGTACTTC; CDR3: CASSSKETQYF
V: TRBV30; J: TRBJ2-7; D: TRBD2; size: NA; DNA: TGTGCCTGGAGGCGGACTAGCGCCCACGAGCAGTACTTC; CDR3: CAWRRTSAHEQYF
V: TRBV18; J: TRBJ2-2; D: NA; size: NA; DNA: TGTGCCAGCTCACCGCCTGTGACCGCCGGGGAGCTGTTTTTT; CDR3: CASSPPVTAGELFF
V: TRBV2; J: TRBJ2-5; D: TRBD1; size: few; DNA: TGTGCCAGCAGCTTACAGGGGAACCAAGCCCACCAAGAGACCCAGTACTTC; CDR3: CASSLQGNQAHQETQYF
V: TRBV3-1; J: TRBJ2-3; D: NA; size: few; DNA: TGTGCCAGCAGCCAAGAGGTCCCCAGCACAGATACGCAGTATTTT; CDR3: CASSQEVPSTDTQYF
V: TRBV27; J: TRBJ2-3; D: TRBD2; size: NA; DNA: TGTGCCAGCAGTCGGCTAGCGGGAGAGTCAGATACGCAGTATTTT; CDR3: CASSRLAGESDTQYF
V: TRBV10-3; J: TRBJ1-1; D: TRBD1; size: few; DNA: TGTGCCGCCGCCCCGGGACAGGGTAACACTGAAGCTTTCTTT; CDR3: CAAAPGQGNTEAFF
V: TRBV12-3/TRBV12-4; J: TRBJ1-2; D: NA; size: NA; DNA: TGTGCCAGCAGTTTACAAAACAGGGACCCCAACTATGGCTACACCTTC; CDR3: CASSLQNRDPNYGYTF
V: TRBV28; J: TRBJ2-5; D: NA; size: NA; DNA: TGTGCCACGATAGGGCGGCAAGAGCCCCAGTACTTC; CDR3: CATIGRQEPQYF
V: TRBV29-1; J: TRBJ2-1; D: TRBD2; size: many; DNA: TGCAGCGTTGGTCTGTCTCGAGGACTAGCGGGGGGATACAATGAGCAGTTCTTC; CDR3: CSVGLSRGLAGGYNEQFF
V: TRBV13; J: TRBJ2-7; D: TRBD2; size: NA; DNA: TGTGCCAGCAGCCCCGGACTAGCGGGGAGGAACTACGAGCAGTACTTC; CDR3: CASSPGLAGRNYEQYF
V: TRBV29-1; J: TRBJ1-1; D: NA; size: many; DNA: TGCAGCGGCCTTCAGAGGCAGAACACTGAAGCTTTCTTT; CDR3: CSGLQRQNTEAFF
V: TRBV9; J: TRBJ2-3; D: NA; size: few; DNA: TGTGCCAGCTCCTCTCCAGCCCGAGGGGGCACAGATACGCAGTATTTT; CDR3: CASSSPARGGTDTQYF
V: TRBV4-3; J: TRBJ2-3; D: TRBD1; size: few; DNA: TGCGCCAGCAGCCAAGAAACAGGGGGCGCGATCACAGATACGCAGTATTTT; CDR3: CASSQETGGAITDTQYF
V: TRBV27; J: TRBJ1-1; D: NA; size: few; DNA: TGTGCCAGCAGTGGCAGGGACCCGATGAACACTGAAGCTTTCTTT; CDR3: CASSGRDPMNTEAFF
V: TRBV9; J: TRBJ2-3; D: NA; size: NA; DNA: TGTGCCAGCAGCGTAGGCAAACTCGAAGGCGGCACAGATACGCAGTATTTT; CDR3: CASSVGKLEGGTDTQYF
V: TRBV9; J: TRBJ1-6; D: TRBD1; size: NA; DNA: TGTGCCAGCAGCGAGACCGGGACAGAGAATTCACCCCTCCACTTT; CDR3: CASSETGTENSPLHF
V: TRBV2; J: TRBJ2-7; D: NA; size: NA; DNA: TGTGCCAGCAGTGACCGACAGGACTACAAGCAGTACTTC; CDR3: CASSDRQDYKQYF
V: TRBV4-3; J: TRBJ1-1; D: NA; size: NA; DNA: TGCGCCAGCAGCCAAGACCCCTCGTCTTACACTGAAGCTTTCTTT; CDR3: CASSQDPSSYTEAFF
V: TRBV7-9; J: TRBJ2-7; D: NA; size: many; DNA: TGTGCCAGCAGCTTAGCCGTGGCGGGGTTAGGCACCGGCCAGTACTTC; CDR3: CASSLAVAGLGTGQYF
V: TRBV7-6; J: TRBJ2-3; D: NA; size: many; DNA: TGTGCCAGCAGCCCCCGGGGACACTCCGCCGGAGATACGCAGTATTTT; CDR3: CASSPRGHSAGDTQYF
V: TRBV28; J: TRBJ1-4; D: NA; size: NA; DNA: TGTGCCAGCAGTTTTCTGGACAGTTCTAATGAAAAACTGTTTTTT; CDR3: CASSFLDSSNEKLFF
V: TRBV7-3; J: TRBJ2-5; D: TRBD2; size: few; DNA: TGTGCCAGCAGCTTCGTGGGAGGGCCAGAGACCCAGTACTTC; CDR3: CASSFVGGPETQYF
V: TRBV21-1; J: TRBJ2-5; D: NA; size: NA; DNA: TGTGCCAGCAGTAAAGGTGTCGGCAGGGGGGAAGAGACCCAGTACTTC; CDR3: CASSKGVGRGEETQYF
V: TRBV3-1; J: TRBJ1-2; D: NA; size: few; DNA: TGTGCCAGCAGTTGGACAGTCTATGGCTACACCTTC; CDR3: CASSWTVYGYTF
V: TRBV29-1; J: TRBJ2-1; D: TRBD2; size: many; DNA: TGCAGCGTTCTAGCGGATCCTTACAATGAGCAGTTCTTC; CDR3: CSVLADPYNEQFF
V: TRBV11-2; J: TRBJ2-1; D: NA; size: few; DNA: TGTGCCAGCAGCCAAATGGGACACCCTCCGTTCTTC; CDR3: CASSQMGHPPFF
V: TRBV4-3; J: TRBJ2-1; D: TRBD1; size: few; DNA: TGCGCCAGCAGCCAGACAGGGGCCGGGTCCTTCTCCTACAATGAGCAGTTCTTC; CDR3: CASSQTGAGSFSYNEQFF